This TCR beta chain was identified in a study of blood T cell repertoires in COVID-19. On the study more broadly: Researchers got acute and convalescent COVID-19 samples from the United States, Italy and Spain.

The method was immunoSEQ multiplex PCR; TCRdb's version includes in-frame clones alone and lacks a portion of them. Counted here are around 150,000 clones, around 85% occurring once; the ten biggest clones make up around 6.2%. Participants, roughly 18 to 90 years old, spanned under 25 US areas. Grouping used clinical history reported by participants in a survey and questionnaire. For recovered donors of Cohort 3, there were two negative PCRs, clearance, or symptom resolution. With 5 bases clipped from V and 3 bases from J, the junction kept 7 bases outside the gene matches. Germline lookup yields CDR1 SGHVS and CDR2 FQNEAQ. CDR3 length: 15 residues. This clone showed up just a few times.

This chain connects TRBV7-8 to TRBJ1-5; 7 bases match TRBD1. The sequence was obtained from a woman aged 40-49 years who had recovered from COVID-19. The sequenced sample was PBMCs or T cells enriched from blood (not recorded which). The CDR3 nucleotides are TGTGCCAGCAGCGTTCTGACAGGGTTCAATCAGCCCCAGCATTTT. Its translation: CASSVLTGFNQPQHF.